This T cell receptor beta chain was identified in a study of early T cells in non-severe SARS-CoV-2 infection. For the study at large: The authors sequenced bulk RNA from unsorted whole blood, leaving chains unpaired.

CDR3 length equals 13 residues. From germline, CDR1 is SGHDT and CDR2 YYEEEE. Trimming took off 1 base at V and 5 bases at J, with 7 bases between the two ends. This clonotype has ten or more counts. TCRdb reanalysed the 5' RACE reads using MiXCR and keeps one entry per CDR3 protein. The sample carries roughly 32,000 distinct CDR3 sequences, about 10% recorded once. The sequence derives from an adult who was a healthcare worker with PCR-confirmed SARS-CoV-2 infection or an uninfected control (not recorded which). Sequencing was performed on whole blood. V is TRBV5-6 and J is TRBJ1-5, with a possible D match to TRBD1 (5 bases). The CDR3 here is CASSLIGDQPQHF. CDR3 in DNA: TGTGCCAGCAGCTTGATAGGGGATCAGCCCCAGCATTTT.